These T cell receptor beta chains were read from a single sample in a study of blood T cell repertoires in COVID-19. Clones were read by immunoSEQ multiplex PCR, and TCRdb kept only the in-frame ones, dropping some. The sample lists some 82,000 clones; around 80% were seen once. The sample comprised peripheral blood. These TCRs come from an elderly man with active or convalescent COVID-19. Both conserved end residues are part of each CDR3. The D gene is left open where the match is weak. Clone size is shown for a subset of rows, as once, few, many or a class of expanded clone.

d_call j_call v_call clone_size cdr3_nt cdr3_aa
. TRBJ2-2 TRBV5-4 . TGTGCCAGCAGCTTGTCGGCGAACACCGGGGAGCTGTTTTTT CASSLSANTGELFF
. TRBJ1-2 TRBV28 . TGTGCCAGCAGTACGAACCGAGAAGTTAATGGCTACACCTTC CASSTNREVNGYTF
. TRBJ1-2 TRBV6-5 few TGTGCCAGCACAGGCAACTATGGCTACACCTTC CASTGNYGYTF
. TRBJ1-2 TRBV6-5 . TGTGCCAGCAGTCGGACTCCCCTCTATGGCTACACCTTC CASSRTPLYGYTF
TRBD1 TRBJ1-3 TRBV5-8 . TGTGCCAGCAGCCCGGGACAGCCTCCCTCTGGAAACACCATATATTTT CASSPGQPPSGNTIYF
TRBD1 TRBJ1-4 TRBV7-9 . TGTGCCAGCAGCAATGAACAGGGGGCTAATGAAAAACTGTTTTTT CASSNEQGANEKLFF
TRBD2 TRBJ2-7 TRBV19 . TGTGCCAGTAGTAGGACTAGCGGGAGAGGAGGAGTCTACGAGCAGTACTTC CASSRTSGRGGVYEQYF
. TRBJ2-7 TRBV27 once TGTGCCAGCAGGCGACAGGGAGGCTACGAGCAGTACTTC CASRRQGGYEQYF
. TRBJ2-4 TRBV24-1 . TGTGCCACCAGTGACCCTAGGAGGAATAACATTCAGTACTTC CATSDPRRNNIQYF
TRBD1 TRBJ1-5 TRBV4-2 . TGTGCCAGCAGCCAAGGGATAGACAGGGTGGTCGGCAATCAGCCCCAGCATTTT CASSQGIDRVVGNQPQHF
. TRBJ1-4 TRBV7-9 . TGTGCCAGCAGCTTACTGGGGGGGGAAAAACTGTTTTTT CASSLLGGEKLFF
TRBD1 TRBJ2-1 TRBV5-6 . TGTGCCAGCGGACAGGACACGGCGGAGAATGAGCAGTTCTTC CASGQDTAENEQFF
TRBD1 TRBJ1-4 TRBV6-4 . TGTGCCAGCAGTGACCCGGGACAGTTCCATGAAAAACTGTTTTTT CASSDPGQFHEKLFF
. TRBJ1-5 TRBV19 . TGTGCCAGTAGTATAGCAGGCTTTGGCAATCAGCCCCAGCATTTT CASSIAGFGNQPQHF
. TRBJ2-7 TRBV6-1 . TGTGCCAGCACAAGTGGGGCTTACGAGCAGTACTTC CASTSGAYEQYF
TRBD1 TRBJ2-2 TRBV6-2/TRBV6-3 . TGTGCCAGCAGTAACCAGACAGGGACGGGAACCGGGGAGCTGTTTTTT CASSNQTGTGTGELFF
TRBD2 TRBJ2-1 TRBV7-2 . TGTGCCAGCAGCCTTAGCGGGAGGGTTTCCTACAATGAGCAGTTCTTC CASSLSGRVSYNEQFF
. TRBJ2-3 TRBV5-4 . TGTGCCAGCAGCTTGCCGACAATCCAGACAGATACGCAGTATTTT CASSLPTIQTDTQYF
TRBD1 TRBJ1-2 TRBV19 . TGTGCCAGTAGTACTGGGACAGTAAACTATGGCTACACCTTC CASSTGTVNYGYTF
. TRBJ1-4 TRBV7-6 few TGTGCCAGCAGCATGCAACAGGGAGCAACTAATGAAAAACTGTTTTTT CASSMQQGATNEKLFF
TRBD2 TRBJ2-7 TRBV27 . TGTGCCAGCAGTTTCTCGGGACTACGCGAGCAGTACTTC CASSFSGLREQYF
. TRBJ2-7 TRBV4-1 . TGCGCCAGCAGCCCCGAGAGGGCGAGCTCCTACGAGCAGTACTTC CASSPERASSYEQYF
. TRBJ1-2 TRBV19 . TGTGCCAGTACCCACCCTCAGGGTGAAGGCTACACCTTC CASTHPQGEGYTF
TRBD1 TRBJ2-5 TRBV5-1 . TGCGCCAGCAGCTTGCAGCCGACAGGGGGCCAAGAGACCCAGTACTTC CASSLQPTGGQETQYF
. TRBJ2-1 TRBV25-1 . TGTGCCAGCAGTGTACCCGGGGGTTACAATGAGCAGTTCTTC CASSVPGGYNEQFF
. TRBJ1-1 TRBV30 once TGTGCCTGGAGAGCAGGGGACCCGAACACTGAAGCTTTCTTT CAWRAGDPNTEAFF
. TRBJ1-5 TRBV6-2/TRBV6-3 . TGTGCCAGCAGTTACTCCCAGGGACCCCAGCATTTT CASSYSQGPQHF
. TRBJ1-2 TRBV7-2 . TGTGCCAGCAGCGGGGGCCCTGAGGGCCCGAACGGAAGTGGCTACACCTTC CASSGGPEGPNGSGYTF
TRBD1 TRBJ1-6 TRBV27 . TGTGCCAGCAGTTTGGGGCACCCGGGACAGGGGAATTCACCCCTCCACTTT CASSLGHPGQGNSPLHF
. TRBJ2-1 TRBV27 . TGTGCCAGCAGTTTATACGGGCAGGGGATTTACTACGGTGAGCAGTTCTTC CASSLYGQGIYYGEQFF
. TRBJ1-1 TRBV10-3 . TGTGCCGCGGGGGTGGACACTGAAGCTTTCTTT CAAGVDTEAFF
TRBD1 TRBJ2-7 TRBV18 . TGTGCCAGCTCACCAGGGACAGCTTCACAGCAGTACTTC CASSPGTASQQYF
. TRBJ1-1 TRBV28 . TGTGCCAGCAGTTTACTCCAGACAGGTGACGGAGTAGAAGCTTTCTTT CASSLLQTGDGVEAFF
TRBD1 TRBJ2-5 TRBV5-1 . TGCGCCAGCAGCCCGTCAGTTGGCCAGGGGGTCGAGACCCAGTACTTC CASSPSVGQGVETQYF
. TRBJ2-5 TRBV20-1 once TGCAGTGCTAGTCGGGACGGGAGCTGGGAGACCCAGTACTTC CSASRDGSWETQYF
. TRBJ2-7 TRBV12-3/TRBV12-4 . TGTGCCAGCAGTTTACGACAGAAATACGAGCAGTACTTC CASSLRQKYEQYF
. TRBJ1-5 TRBV19 . TGTGCCAGTAGTATAAACAGGGACAATCAGCCCCAGCATTTT CASSINRDNQPQHF
TRBD2 TRBJ2-7 TRBV7-8 . TGTGCCAGCAGCTTAGAAGTCTTAGCGGGACTAGCGGGACGTTTGGACGAGCAGTACTTC CASSLEVLAGLAGRLDEQYF
. TRBJ2-7 TRBV2 . TGTGCCAGCAGGAATCCACAGGACTCCTACGAGCAGTACTTC CASRNPQDSYEQYF
. TRBJ2-1 TRBV9 . TGTGCCAGCAGCGAGGTTATAGGGGGAGCCTACAATGAGCAGTTCTTC CASSEVIGGAYNEQFF
. TRBJ1-2 TRBV5-1 . TGCGCCAGCAGCTTGCTCCGGGGAGATGGCTACACCTTC CASSLLRGDGYTF
. TRBJ1-5 TRBV6-2/TRBV6-3 . TGTGCCAGCAGTTACTCGGGCCACCACGCAGGCCAGCCCCAGCATTTT CASSYSGHHAGQPQHF
TRBD2 TRBJ2-7 TRBV13 . TGTGCCAGCAGCTTAGGCCTAAGGCTAGCGGGGGGCCCCTCCTACGAGCAGTACTTC CASSLGLRLAGGPSYEQYF
. TRBJ2-7 TRBV28 . TGTGCCAGCAGTCAGACAGGCCCGGGGTTATACGAGCAGTACTTC CASSQTGPGLYEQYF
. TRBJ1-3 TRBV4-3 . TGCGCCAGCAGCCTCGCGACAACTCTGGGAAACACCATATATTTT CASSLATTLGNTIYF
TRBD1 TRBJ1-4 TRBV19 . TGTGCCAGTAGTCCCAGGGGGCGCGTTGAAAAACTGTTTTTT CASSPRGRVEKLFF
. TRBJ2-1 TRBV7-8 . TGTGCCAGCACTCAGACCCGGAGCTCCTACAATGAGCAGTTCTTC CASTQTRSSYNEQFF
TRBD2 TRBJ2-3 TRBV7-2 . TGTGCCAGCGGGTTAGCGGGAGGGCCCACAGATACGCAGTATTTT CASGLAGGPTDTQYF
. TRBJ2-7 TRBV5-4 . TGTGCCAGCAGCCTCGGGAGCCCTAACGAGCAGTACTTC CASSLGSPNEQYF
. TRBJ1-3 TRBV6-1 . TGTGCCAGCCCACAGGACAGCTCTGGAAACACCATATATTTT CASPQDSSGNTIYF